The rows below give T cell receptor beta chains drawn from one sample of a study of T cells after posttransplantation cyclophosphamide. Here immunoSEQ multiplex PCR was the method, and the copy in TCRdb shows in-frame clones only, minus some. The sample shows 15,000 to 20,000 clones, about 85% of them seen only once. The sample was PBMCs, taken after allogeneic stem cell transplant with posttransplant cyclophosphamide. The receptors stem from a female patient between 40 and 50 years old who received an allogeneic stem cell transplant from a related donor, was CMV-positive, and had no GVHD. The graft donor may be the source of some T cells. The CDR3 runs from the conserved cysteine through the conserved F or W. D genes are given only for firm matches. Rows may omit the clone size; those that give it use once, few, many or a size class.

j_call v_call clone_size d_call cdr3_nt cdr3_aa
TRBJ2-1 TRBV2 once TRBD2 TGTGCCAGCGACAAGCGGGAGGACTACAATGAGCAGTTCTTC CASDKREDYNEQFF
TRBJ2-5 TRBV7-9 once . TGTGCCAGCAGCCCTCAAGAGACCCAGTACTTC CASSPQETQYF
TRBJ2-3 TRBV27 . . TGTGCCAGCAGGTCGGGGGGCACAGATACGCAGTATTTT CASRSGGTDTQYF
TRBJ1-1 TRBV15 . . TGTGCCACCAGCAGAGATAGAGGGAACACTGAAGCTTTCTTT CATSRDRGNTEAFF
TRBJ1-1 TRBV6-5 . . TGTGCCAGCAGTGTACAGGGTAATGGGGAAGCTTTCTTT CASSVQGNGEAFF
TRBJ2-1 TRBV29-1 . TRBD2 TGCAGCGCCCGTCCAGCGGGAGTGTATGAGCAGTTCTTC CSARPAGVYEQFF
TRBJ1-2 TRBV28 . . TGTGCCAGCAGCCCCCTCTCCAGGGCTGGGTATGGCTACACCTTC CASSPLSRAGYGYTF
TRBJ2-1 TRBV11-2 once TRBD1 TGTGCCAGCAGCCCTCGGACAGGGGGCAACTCCTACAATGAGCAGTTCTTC CASSPRTGGNSYNEQFF
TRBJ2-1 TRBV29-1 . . TGCAGCGTTGAAGATCGGCGGCCCAGCTCCTACAATGAGCAGTTCTTC CSVEDRRPSSYNEQFF
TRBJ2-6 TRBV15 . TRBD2 TGTGCCACCAGCTCCCGACTAGCGGGAGCTGGGGCCAACGTCCTGACTTTC CATSSRLAGAGANVLTF
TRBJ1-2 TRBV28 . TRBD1 TGTGCCAGCACGGACAGGGGGGGCTATGGCTACACCTTC CASTDRGGYGYTF
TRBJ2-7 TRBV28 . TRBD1 TGTGCCAGCAGTGCGCTGAACAGGGGCGTCCTCTACGAGCAGTACTTC CASSALNRGVLYEQYF
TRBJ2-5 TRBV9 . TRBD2 TGTGCCAGCAGCACCCGGGGGGGTCTCGAGACCCAGTACTTC CASSTRGGLETQYF
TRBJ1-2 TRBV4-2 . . TGTGCCAGCAGCCAAGAAGGCAGGGAGGCTGGCTACACCTTC CASSQEGREAGYTF
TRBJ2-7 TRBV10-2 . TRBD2 TGCGCCAGCAAAACTAGCGGGAGCTACGAGCAGTACTTC CASKTSGSYEQYF
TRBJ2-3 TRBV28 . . . CASSSSSTGTGGSDTQYF
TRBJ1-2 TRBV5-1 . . TGCGCCAGCAGCTTGTACCCTGCCGGGGGCTACACCTTC CASSLYPAGGYTF
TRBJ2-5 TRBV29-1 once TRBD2 TGCAGCGTTGATACTAGCGGGATGGGAGAGACCCAGTACTTC CSVDTSGMGETQYF
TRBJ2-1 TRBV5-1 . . TGCGCCAGCAGCTTGGAGGGGGGGATCTCCTACAATGAGCAGTTCTTC CASSLEGGISYNEQFF
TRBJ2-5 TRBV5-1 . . TGCGCCAGCAGCTTGGGTCAGGGTGGGTACCAAGAGACCCAGTACTTC CASSLGQGGYQETQYF
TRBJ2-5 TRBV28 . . TGTGCCAGCCGAATTCGGGTCCAAGGGGCCCAGTACTTC CASRIRVQGAQYF
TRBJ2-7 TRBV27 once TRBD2 TGTGCCAGCAACTCGGGAGGGGGTGGAGAGCAGTACTTC CASNSGGGGEQYF
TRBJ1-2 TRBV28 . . TGTGCCAGCAGTTTGGAGACCTGGTATGGCTACACCTTC CASSLETWYGYTF
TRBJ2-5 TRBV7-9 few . TGTGCCAGCAGCTTAGTAGAATTCTTAGTTCAAGAGACCCAGTACTTC CASSLVEFLVQETQYF
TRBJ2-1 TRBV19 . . TGTGCCAGTAGCGCGTTTGGGGCCAACAATGAGCAGTTCTTC CASSAFGANNEQFF
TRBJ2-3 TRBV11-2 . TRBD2 TGTGCCAGCAGCTTAGCACTAGCGATAGGAGATACGCAGTATTTT CASSLALAIGDTQYF
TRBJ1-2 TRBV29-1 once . TGCAGCGTTGAACCAGGGGCTGTTAACTATGGCTACACCTTC CSVEPGAVNYGYTF
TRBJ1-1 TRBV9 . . TGTGCCAGCAGCGTAGACCGGGGGAACACTGAAGCTTTCTTT CASSVDRGNTEAFF
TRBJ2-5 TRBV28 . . TGTGCCAGCAGCTCTGTTAACAGGGCGAGGGAGACCCAGTACTTC CASSSVNRARETQYF
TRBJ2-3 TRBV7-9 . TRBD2 TGTGCCGGACTTATCAGCGGGAGTGATACGCAGTATTTT CAGLISGSDTQYF
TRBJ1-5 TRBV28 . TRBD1 TGTGCCAGCAGTTTAGGAGGACAGGTAAATCAGCCCCAGCATTTT CASSLGGQVNQPQHF
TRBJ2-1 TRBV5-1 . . TGCGCCAGCAGTTCCCGTGGAGAGGGCTACAATGAGCAGTTCTTC CASSSRGEGYNEQFF
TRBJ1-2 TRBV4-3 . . TGCGCCAGCAGCCAAGGACAGGCTAACTATGGCTACACCTTC CASSQGQANYGYTF
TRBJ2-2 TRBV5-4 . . TGTGCCAGCAATGATCCCAGGGCCGGGGAGCTGTTTTTT CASNDPRAGELFF
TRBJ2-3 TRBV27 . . TGTGCCAGCAGTTTAGGGGCGGTCACAGATACGCAGTATTTT CASSLGAVTDTQYF
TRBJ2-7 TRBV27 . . TGTGCCAGCAGTTTAGCAGCGGCAGAGAACGAGCAGTACTTC CASSLAAAENEQYF
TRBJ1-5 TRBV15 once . TGTGCCACCAGCAGGGCCAGGGAAAACAATCAGCCCCAGCATTTT CATSRARENNQPQHF
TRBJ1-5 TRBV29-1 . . TGCAGCGTCGAAGGGAGGGAGGGTCAGCCCCAGCATTTT CSVEGREGQPQHF
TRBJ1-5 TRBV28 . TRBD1 TGTGCCAGCAGTCTTCACAGGGGATTAGGCTATAGCAATCAGCCCCAGCATTTT CASSLHRGLGYSNQPQHF
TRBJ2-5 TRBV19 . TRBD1 TGTGCCAGTAGTATAGATCTTGGGACAGGAACCCAGTACTTC CASSIDLGTGTQYF
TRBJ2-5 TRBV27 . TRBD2 TGTGCCAGCAGCCTAGGGGGGTTAGCGGGAGGATTGGAGACCCAGTACTTC CASSLGGLAGGLETQYF
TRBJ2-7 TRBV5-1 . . TGCGCCAGCTACCAGGACGCGGGGTCCTACGAGCAGTACTTC CASYQDAGSYEQYF
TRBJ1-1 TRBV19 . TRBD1 TGTGCCAGTAGTATAAGTCAAACAGGGGGCACTGAAGCTTTCTTT CASSISQTGGTEAFF